One sample yielded the 16 T cell receptor beta chains listed below, sequenced in a study of T cells in Graves' hyperthyroidism and ophthalmopathy. TCR beta CDR3 regions were amplified from RNA transcripts. RT-PCR in the first round (using the HTBI primer set) targeted the TCR CDR3. TCRdb reprocessed the multiplex PCR reads via MiXCR and lists one record per CDR3 protein. The sample carries hundreds of thousands of distinct CDR3 sequences, approximately 15% recorded once. Sample: blood. These receptors came from a woman aged 18-29 years with Graves' hyperthyroidism.

The gene calls are TRBV14 and TRBJ2-4, with D perhaps TRBD1 or TRBD2 (6 bases each). The CDR3 is 16 residues long. Germline CDR1 is SGHDN and CDR2 is FVKESK. V was cut by 4 bases and J by 8 bases, with 21 bases left in between. The CDR3 region is CASSLRGGGKGDIQYF. CDR3 sequence (DNA): TGTGCCAGCAGCCTCCGTGGGGGCGGGAAAGGGGACATTCAGTACTTC.

This clonotype appeared many times. The chain uses TRBV10-3 and TRBJ2-1; D gene unclear. Germline V lookup: CDR1 ENHRY, CDR2 SYGVKD. V lost 4 bases and J lost 4, with 8 bases in between. CDR3 length: 13 amino acids. CDR3 nucleotides: TGTGCCATCAGTGTTACAGAGTACAATGAGCAGTTCTTC. It specifies CAISVTEYNEQFF.

This chain joins TRBV15 and TRBJ2-6; possible D gene TRBD2, 6 bases. The V gene lost 0 bases and the J gene lost 3 bases, with 21 bases spanning the gap. This CDR3 is 20 amino acids long. CDR1 and CDR2 from the germline V gene are LNHNV and YYDKDF (reference sequence). CDR3 protein: CATSRDLSGGQWVGANVLTF. CDR3 bases: TGTGCCACCAGCAGAGATCTTTCAGGAGGGCAGTGGGTTGGGGCCAACGTCCTGACTTTC.

The table lists this clonotype with many counts. J is TRBJ1-6 and V is TRBV2; a possible D gene is TRBD1 (6 bases). V was shortened by 7 bases and J by 3 bases, with 16 bases between the two germline ends. CDR3 length: 16 amino acids. Germline CDR1 reads SNHLY; CDR2 reads FYNNEI. This chain's CDR3 is CASTWAGVVYNSPLHF. The DNA of the CDR3 is TGTGCCAGCACCTGGGCAGGGGTTGTCTATAATTCACCCCTCCACTTT.

The chain links TRBV7-6 to TRBJ2-7, with D tentatively TRBD1 (9 bases). Trimming cost V 5 bases and J 5 bases, with 19 bases left between them. The CDR3 is 15 amino acids. The V gene's germline CDR1 is SGHVS and CDR2 FNYEAQ. DNA of the CDR3: TGTGCCAGCAGCCCGGGAGGGACAGGGTCCCACGAGCAGTACTTC. Amino acids: CASSPGGTGSHEQYF.

This clonotype was picked up many times. The gene calls are TRBV6-1 and TRBJ2-7, with D perhaps matching TRBD1 (6 bases). This CDR3 is built from 13 residues. Trimming stripped 4 bases from V and 2 bases from J, with 9 bases between. Germline CDR1 and CDR2: MNHNS and SASEGT. This chain's CDR3 is CASSVGQAYEQYF. The CDR3 region has the DNA TGTGCCAGCAGTGTGGGACAAGCCTACGAGCAGTACTTC.

Many counts were recorded for this clonotype. CDR3 sequence reads: CASSSRLSRDEQFF. The CDR3 coding sequence is TGCGCCAGCAGTAGTCGACTTTCCCGCGATGAGCAGTTCTTC. The chain combines TRBV5-1 with TRBJ2-1; D gene uncertain. This CDR3 comprises 14 residues. V was trimmed by 5 bases and J by 8 bases, leaving 17 bases between them. CDR1 is SGHRS, CDR2 YFSETQ, per germline.

As DNA, the CDR3 is TGTGCCAGCAGCCGGGGGGGACAGGGCTCCAATGAGCAGTTCTTC. It specifies CASSRGGQGSNEQFF. The rearrangement joins TRBV7-3 to TRBJ2-1, with D perhaps TRBD1 (9 bases). The CDR3 totals 15 residues. The germline V gene encodes CDR1 SGHTA and CDR2 FQGTGA. V lost 5 bases and J 6 bases, leaving 17 bases between the germline ends. Full variable domain (remainder filled in from reference TRBV7-3 and TRBJ2-1): GAGVSQTPSNKVTEKGKYVELRCDPISGHTALYWYRQSLGQGPEFLIYFQGTGAADDSGLPNDRFFAVRPEGSVSTLKIQRTERGDSAVYLCASSRGGQGSNEQFFGPGTRLTVL.

This clonotype was counted a few times. The chain couples TRBV4-1 to TRBJ1-5; no definite D call. Germline V lookup: CDR1 MGHRA, CDR2 YSYEKL. The CDR3 spans 16 residues. V gave up 6 bases and J gave up 3 bases, with 18 bases separating them. CDR3 sequence: CASRPNIAQINQPQHF. The CDR3 DNA reads as TGCGCCAGCAGGCCGAACATAGCACAGATCAATCAGCCCCAGCATTTT.

V usage is TRBV20-1 and J usage is TRBJ2-7; TRBD1 agrees at 8 bases. Germline lookup yields CDR1 DFQATT and CDR2 SNEGSKA (reference sequence). This CDR3 contains 14 residues. The V gene end was trimmed by 5 bases and the J gene end by 7 bases; junction bases not matched to a gene: 13. The CDR3 loop reads CSAAPGGASREQYF. The DNA of the CDR3 is TGCAGTGCTGCCCCAGGGGGCGCTTCGCGGGAGCAGTACTTC.

The CDR3, as DNA: TGTGCCAGCGCCGGGACAGGGTTCGGAGGGGCCAACGTCCTGACTTTC. Protein product: CASAGTGFGGANVLTF. V is TRBV3-1 and J is TRBJ2-6, with 9 bases identical to TRBD1. V was pared by 8 bases and J by 4 bases, with 9 bases of the junction left unmatched. CDR1 and CDR2 (germline): LGHDT, YNNKEL (reference sequence). The CDR3 extends over 16 amino acids.

The table lists this clonotype with a few counts. This chain joins TRBV7-9 and TRBJ2-5, with 9 bases identical to TRBD1. Germline CDR1 reads SEHNR; CDR2 reads FQNEAQ (reference sequence). The junction had 7 bases not matched to a gene; V was cut back by 1 base and J by 7 bases. The CDR3 runs to 15 residues. CDR3 DNA sequence: TGTGCCAGCAGCTTAGGTTCTGGACAGGGGAGGACCCAGTACTTC. It yields the protein CASSLGSGQGRTQYF.

This clonotype was detected ten times or more. V is TRBV6-1 and J is TRBJ2-5; D is unclear. The CDR3 sequence is 12 residues long. CDR1 is MNHNS and CDR2 is SASEGT in the germline V gene. The ends were cut back, 4 bases at V and 3 bases at J, with 6 bases in the middle. CDR3 sequence (DNA): TGTGCCAGCAGTGCCAGCGAAGAGACCCAGTACTTC. It encodes CASSASEETQYF.

The chain employs TRBV29-1 and TRBJ1-1; D call uncertain. The CDR3 runs 12 residues. The V end was cut by 6 bases, the J end by 0 bases, with 8 bases between. Germline CDR1 is SQVTM and CDR2 is ANQGSEA. For the CDR3, the DNA is TGCAGCGTCGACTCCATGAACACTGAAGCTTTCTTT. Translating it yields CSVDSMNTEAFF.

This clonotype appeared many times. The chain joins TRBV12-3 or TRBV12-4 to TRBJ2-7, with a tentative D call TRBD1 (6 bases). Trimming pared 7 bases from V and 4 bases from J, leaving 32 bases between. The CDR3 has 19 amino acids. The CDR3 coding sequence is TGTGCCAGCAAGTCGAGTTCTGGCAGGGGACACGAGAGAGGTTACGAGCAGTACTTC. This encodes CASKSSSGRGHERGYEQYF.

The table lists this clonotype with many counts. This rearrangement joins TRBV3-1 to TRBJ2-7; D remains ambiguous. This CDR3 comprises 15 residues. V was pared by 1 base and J by 4 bases, with 14 bases between. Germline V CDR1 and CDR2: LGHDT, YNNKEL (reference sequence). CDR3 sequence (DNA): TGTGCCAGCAGCCAAGGTGGCTTTTCGACTTACGAGCAGTACTTC. Translated: CASSQGGFSTYEQYF.